This section outlines one T cell receptor (beta chain) sequence together with its context. Germline and junction disagree at one end, which may indicate a read error. The CDR3 consists of 15 residues. Per germline, CDR1 LGHDT and CDR2 YNNKEL (reference sequence). These data come from a study of identical twins. One entry per CDR3 protein results from TCRdb running MiXCR on the 5' RACE reads. This table has about 250,000 distinct CDR3 sequences, about 7.5% appearing once. The same specimen was also included in a second study, on yellow fever vaccine responses in identical twins.

This clonotype was sampled from a woman between 18 and 29 years old in good health. Sequencing was performed on CD8+ T cells sorted from blood. The rearrangement joins TRBV3-1 to TRBJ2-5, with unresolved D. CDR3 amino acids: CASCQGRQNQETQYF. CDR3 coding DNA: TGTGCCAGCTGCCAAGGTCGGCAAAACCAAGAGACCCAGTACTTC.